This TCR beta chain derives from a study of blood T cell repertoires in COVID-19. As handled by the study authors: Amplification of reference gene primers provided the estimated nucleated cell counts. The protocol was immunoSEQ multiplex PCR, while the TCRdb copy is restricted to in-frame clones and leaves out a portion. V, J and clone size reflect that table, while D and trimming were determined from the DNA. The data contain fewer than 45,000 clones, around 80% of them singletons. The trim removed 5 bases at V and 1 base at J, leaving 5 bases unmatched. The CDR3 contains 15 residues. Germline-derived CDR1 and CDR2 are LNHDA and SQIVND (reference sequence).

Sequenced sample: peripheral blood. The source is a man in his 60s with active COVID-19. V is TRBV19 and J is TRBJ2-3; 8 nucleotides align to TRBD2. In DNA form, the CDR3 reads TGTGCCAGTAGTTTGGCTAGCGGGCGCACAGATACGCAGTATTTT. It encodes CASSLASGRTDTQYF.